Given below is one T cell receptor beta chain in context. After removal of 2 bases from V and 5 bases from J, the junction contained 7 bases not matched to a gene. The CDR3 consists of 16 residues. CDR1 and CDR2 (germline): MNHEY, SMNVEV (reference sequence). The data were taken from a study of blood T cell repertoires in COVID-19. Study in general: Samples came from the United States, Italy and Spain, spanning acute and convalescent COVID-19. PBMCs, B-cell-depleted T cells, or T cells were the source of the cDNA or gDNA that made up the material.

Per the original methods: Estimation of nucleated cell counts relied on the amplification of reference gene primers. TCRdb's table, derived via immunoSEQ multiplex PCR, lists solely in-frame clones and lacks some. The DNA gave D and trimming, while V, J and clone size come from that table. The profile shows approximately 300,000 clones, approximately 88% of them singletons. This chain joins TRBV27 and TRBJ2-5; 11 positions agree with TRBD2. The sequenced material came from peripheral blood. This TCR derives from a woman between 50 and 59 years old with active or convalescent COVID-19. The CDR3 loop reads CASSLGTSGSGETQYF. The CDR3 DNA reads as TGTGCCAGCAGTTTAGGGACTAGCGGTTCGGGGGAGACCCAGTACTTC.